This is a list of T cell receptor beta chains from one sample in a study of T-cell memory formation after mild COVID-19. In TCRdb, the 5' RACE reads were re-called with MiXCR into one record per CDR3 protein. The data hold about 350,000 distinct CDR3 sequences, with around 13% observed a single time. Sequenced: PBMCs or a T cell subset sorted from them (not recorded which). The receptor source for this set is a young man who had mild COVID-19 (a few samples of this study predate the infection). Cell type and time point are not known. Each CDR3 is given with its conserved first and last residue. A D gene is named only where the DNA matches it firmly. Not all rows give a size; the values are once, few, many and, for expanded clones, a class.

>NA|TRBV6-6|NA|11|TRBJ2-3
TGTGCCAGCGAGCGCGGGGTTACGCAGTATTTT
CASERGVTQYF
>NA|TRBV7-9|NA|14|TRBJ2-7
TGTGCCAGCAGCTTAGTTACTCCCGCCTACGAGCAGTACTTC
CASSLVTPAYEQYF
>many|TRBV3-1|TRBD2|19|TRBJ2-5
TGTGCCAGCAGCCTTGGCGGGTGGACTAGCGGGCGTGAACAAGAGACCCAGTACTTC
CASSLGGWTSGREQETQYF
>NA|TRBV5-1|TRBD1|14|TRBJ2-5
TGCGCCAGCAGCCCGACAGGGTTTCGGGAGACCCAGTACTTC
CASSPTGFRETQYF
>NA|TRBV20-1|NA|15|TRBJ1-6
TGCAGTGCCACCCTATCCGGGGTAGGAAATTCACCCCTCCACTTT
CSATLSGVGNSPLHF
>many|TRBV7-8|NA|11|TRBJ2-2
TGTGCCAGCAGGGAGACCGGGGAGCTGTTTTTT
CASRETGELFF
>many|TRBV20-1|NA|14|TRBJ1-2
TGCAGTGCTAGGGTGGTGGGTAAGGGCTATGGCTACACCTTC
CSARVVGKGYGYTF
>few|TRBV20-1|NA|14|TRBJ2-3
TGCAGTGCAGACACCCGCGCCTCCACAGATACGCAGTATTTT
CSADTRASTDTQYF
>NA|TRBV7-9|NA|15|TRBJ1-2
TGTGCCAGCAGCTTACCCCGCTCCACAGGGAATGGCTACACCTTC
CASSLPRSTGNGYTF
>few|TRBV15|NA|15|TRBJ2-1
TGTGCCACCAGCCCGGGGCAGACAGGAGGGGATGAGCAGTTCTTC
CATSPGQTGGDEQFF
>few|TRBV12-3/TRBV12-4|NA|14|TRBJ2-3
TGTGCCAGCAGACCCGACCCGGGCACAGATACGCAGTATTTT
CASRPDPGTDTQYF
>NA|TRBV12-3/TRBV12-4|NA|12|TRBJ1-1
TGTGCCAGCCTTACCCGGGGCCGTGAAGCTTTCTTT
CASLTRGREAFF
>few|TRBV11-2|TRBD2|16|TRBJ2-3
TGTGCCAGCAGCTTAGAGACCAGCGGGGGTCAGGATACGCAGTATTTT
CASSLETSGGQDTQYF
>many|TRBV6-1|NA|16|TRBJ2-1
TGTGCCAGCAGTGACTACAGGCTAAGCTCCTACAATGAGCAGTTCTTC
CASSDYRLSSYNEQFF
>NA|TRBV5-1|TRBD1|15|TRBJ1-2
TGCGCCAGCAGCGGAATGCTAGGACAGGGAGGCGGCTACACCTTC
CASSGMLGQGGGYTF
>NA|TRBV6-2/TRBV6-3|NA|17|TRBJ2-1
TGTGCCAGCAGTTACTCATCCCGGGGGAGGTCCTACAATGAGCAGTTCTTC
CASSYSSRGRSYNEQFF
>once|TRBV7-9|NA|15|TRBJ2-1
TGTGCCAGCAGCTTAGGGGGGGCCTTCTACAATGAGCAGTTCTTC
CASSLGGAFYNEQFF
>NA|TRBV19|NA|13|TRBJ1-1
TGTGCCAGTAGTATAGAGGGTAACACTGAAGCTTTCTTT
CASSIEGNTEAFF
>few|TRBV5-1|TRBD1|15|TRBJ2-3
TGCGCCAGCAGCGGACAGGGGCCTGCCGTGGATACGCAGTATTTT
CASSGQGPAVDTQYF
>NA|TRBV10-3|TRBD1|14|TRBJ2-1
TGTGCCATCAGCGACAGGGGGTCCTACAATGAGCAGTTCTTC
CAISDRGSYNEQFF
>NA|TRBV6-2/TRBV6-3|NA|15|TRBJ2-5
TGTGCCAGCAGTCCCTGGAGCGGGCGTGGGGAGACCCAGTACTTC
CASSPWSGRGETQYF
>NA|TRBV5-1|NA|15|TRBJ1-1
TGCGCCAGCCGCAACCCCGGCAGACCGAACACTGAAGCTTTCTTT
CASRNPGRPNTEAFF